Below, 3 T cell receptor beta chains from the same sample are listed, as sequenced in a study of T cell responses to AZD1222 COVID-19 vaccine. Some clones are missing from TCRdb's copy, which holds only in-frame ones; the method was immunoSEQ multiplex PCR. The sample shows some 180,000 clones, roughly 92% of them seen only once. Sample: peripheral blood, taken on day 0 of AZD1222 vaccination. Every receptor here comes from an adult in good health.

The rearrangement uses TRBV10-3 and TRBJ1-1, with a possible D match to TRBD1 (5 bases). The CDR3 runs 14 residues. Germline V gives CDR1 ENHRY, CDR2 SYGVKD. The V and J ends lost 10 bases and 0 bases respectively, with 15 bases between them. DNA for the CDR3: TGTGCCACGAGTCACGGGACGTTGAACACTGAAGCTTTCTTT. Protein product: CATSHGTLNTEAFF.

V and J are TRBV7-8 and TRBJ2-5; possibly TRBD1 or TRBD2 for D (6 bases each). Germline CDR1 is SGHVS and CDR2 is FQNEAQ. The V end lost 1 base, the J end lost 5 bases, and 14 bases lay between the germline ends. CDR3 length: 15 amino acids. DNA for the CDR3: TGTGCCAGCAGCTTAGTGTTTGGGGGGCTTGAGACCCAGTACTTC. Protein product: CASSLVFGGLETQYF.

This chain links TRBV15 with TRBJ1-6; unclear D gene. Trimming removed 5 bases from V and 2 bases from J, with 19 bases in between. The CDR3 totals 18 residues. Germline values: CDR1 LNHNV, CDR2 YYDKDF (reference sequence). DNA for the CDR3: TGTGCCACCAGCCCGGGTCCCCTAGGAGCTACCTATAATTCACCCCTCCACTTT. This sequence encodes CATSPGPLGATYNSPLHF.